Sequencing of this T cell receptor (beta chain) was carried out in a study of technical replicates of blood from a handful of donors. Sequenced by immunoSEQ multiplex PCR; TCRdb stores in-frame clones only, minus some. The data show about 59,000 clones, 87% seen once. Germline-derived CDR1 and CDR2 are MRHNA and SNTAGT. Trimming at V came to 3 bases and at J to 11 bases, leaving 2 bases not matched to a gene. The CDR3 has 11 amino acids. The chain is built from TRBV6-4 and TRBJ1-1, with TRBD1 matching over 8 bases. The sample comprised PBMCs. The receptor's source is a human donor in good health. Some clones in this sample may be carry-over from other donors' samples. The CDR3 DNA sequence: TGTGCCAGCAGTGATTACAGGGGGGCTTTCTTT. Its protein product is CASSDYRGAFF.